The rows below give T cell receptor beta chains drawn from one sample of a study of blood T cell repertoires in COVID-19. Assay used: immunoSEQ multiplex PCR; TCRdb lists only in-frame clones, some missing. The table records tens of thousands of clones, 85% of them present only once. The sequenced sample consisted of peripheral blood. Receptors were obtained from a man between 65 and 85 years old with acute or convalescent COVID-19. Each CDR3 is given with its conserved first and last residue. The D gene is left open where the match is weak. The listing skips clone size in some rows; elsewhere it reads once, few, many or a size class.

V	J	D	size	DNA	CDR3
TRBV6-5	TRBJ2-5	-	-	TGTGCCAGCAGTTGGGGCCCTGTCGGGGAGACCCAGTACTTC	CASSWGPVGETQYF
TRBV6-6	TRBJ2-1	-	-	TGTGCCAGCAGTTACACCCGGACAGAATACAATGAGCAGTTCTTC	CASSYTRTEYNEQFF
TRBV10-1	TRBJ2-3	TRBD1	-	TGCGCCAGTCGGGACAGCCGGCAAGATACGCAGTATTTT	CASRDSRQDTQYF
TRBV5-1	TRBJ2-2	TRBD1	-	TGCGCCAGCAGCCGGGGACAGGGGTTATCCGAGGGCGGGGAGCTGTTTTTT	CASSRGQGLSEGGELFF
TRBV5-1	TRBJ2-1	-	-	TGCGCCAGCAGCTTGGGTGGCCAGGGTTACAATGAGCAGTTCTTC	CASSLGGQGYNEQFF
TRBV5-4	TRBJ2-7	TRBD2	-	TGTGCCAGCAGCTCGGGACTAGCGCTCGACGAGCAGTACTTC	CASSSGLALDEQYF
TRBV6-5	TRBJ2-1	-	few	TGTGCCAGCAGCCCCAAGGGAGATGAGCAGTTCTTC	CASSPKGDEQFF
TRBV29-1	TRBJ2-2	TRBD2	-	TGCAGCGTTGGCGGGAGACCGAACACCGGGGAGCTGTTTTTT	CSVGGRPNTGELFF
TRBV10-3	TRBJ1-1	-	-	TGTGCCATCAGACTCACGACAGGTGACACTGAAGCTTTCTTT	CAIRLTTGDTEAFF
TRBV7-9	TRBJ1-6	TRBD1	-	TGTGCCAGCAGCCTTGGGGACAGGGGACTCCACTTT	CASSLGDRGLHF
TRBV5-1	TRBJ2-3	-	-	TGCGCCAGCAGCAGCCCTACGAACACAGATACGCAGTATTTT	CASSSPTNTDTQYF
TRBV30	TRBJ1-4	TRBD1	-	TGTGCCTGGAGTCCCCGGGACAGGACTAATGAAAAACTGTTTTTT	CAWSPRDRTNEKLFF
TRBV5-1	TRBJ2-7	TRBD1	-	TGCGCCAGCAGCCGAGGGACAGGGCAGGAATACGAGCAGTACTTC	CASSRGTGQEYEQYF
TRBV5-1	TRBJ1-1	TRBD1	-	TGCGCCAGCAGCTTACTACAGGGGCCCTACACTGAAGCTTTCTTT	CASSLLQGPYTEAFF
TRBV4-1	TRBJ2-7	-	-	TGCGCCAGCAGTCTAAGGGAAGGGGCCTACGAGCAGTACTTC	CASSLREGAYEQYF
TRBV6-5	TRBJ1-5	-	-	TGTGCCAGCATAGGGGGTAGCACCAATCAGCCCCAGCATTTT	CASIGGSTNQPQHF
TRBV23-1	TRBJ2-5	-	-	TGCGCCAGCAGTCAATCAAGTAGGGGGGGTGACCAAGAGACCCAGTACTTC	CASSQSSRGGDQETQYF
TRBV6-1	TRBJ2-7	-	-	TGTGCCAGCAGTGATCGGGTTGCCTACGAGCAGTACTTC	CASSDRVAYEQYF
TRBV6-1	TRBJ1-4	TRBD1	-	TGTGCCAGCAGTGAACTCGCACCGGGACAGGCAAAAGGGACTAATGAAAAACTGTTTTTT	CASSELAPGQAKGTNEKLFF
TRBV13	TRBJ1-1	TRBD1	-	TGTGCCAGCAGCTTTTACAGGGGGGGTGAAGCTTTCTTT	CASSFYRGGEAFF
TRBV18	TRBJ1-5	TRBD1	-	TGTGCCAGCTCAGGGACAGGGGATCAGCCCCAGCATTTT	CASSGTGDQPQHF
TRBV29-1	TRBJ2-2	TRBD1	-	TGCAGCGTTGTGGGCGACAGGGGGGACACCGGGGAGCTGTTTTTT	CSVVGDRGDTGELFF
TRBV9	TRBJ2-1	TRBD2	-	TGTGCCAGCAGCGTAGCGGGACTAGCGGGGAGTTACAATGAGCAGTTCTTC	CASSVAGLAGSYNEQFF
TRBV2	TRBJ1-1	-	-	TGTGCCACCGTGATAACAGGGAACACTGAAGCTTTCTTT	CATVITGNTEAFF
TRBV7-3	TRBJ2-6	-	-	TGTGCCAGCAGCCCCACAGTAAGCTCTGGGGCCAACGTCCTGACTTTC	CASSPTVSSGANVLTF
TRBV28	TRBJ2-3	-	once	TGTGCCAGCAGTTTGAGGGGGACCCCGGTGGATACGCAGTATTTT	CASSLRGTPVDTQYF
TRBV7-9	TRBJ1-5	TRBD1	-	TGTGCCAGCAGCCCAGCTACAGGGGGTCGAAATCAGCCCCAGCATTTT	CASSPATGGRNQPQHF
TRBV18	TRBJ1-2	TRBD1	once	TGTGCCAGCTCACCCGGGACAGGGGGCGACTATGGCTACACCTTC	CASSPGTGGDYGYTF
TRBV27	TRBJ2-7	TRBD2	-	TGTGCCAGCAGTCCCCCCCCTAGCGGGGGCTCCTACGAGCAGTACTTC	CASSPPPSGGSYEQYF
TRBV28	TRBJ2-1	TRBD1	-	TGTGCCAGCAGTTACAACGACAGGGGCGGTGAGCAGTTCTTC	CASSYNDRGGEQFF
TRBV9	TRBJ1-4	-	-	TGTGCCAGCAGCGCCCAACGAAACCCTGGGGGAGGAAAACTGTTTTTT	CASSAQRNPGGGKLFF
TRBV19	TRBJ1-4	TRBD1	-	TGTGCCAGTAAGGGCACAGGGGAAAATGAAAAACTGTTTTTT	CASKGTGENEKLFF
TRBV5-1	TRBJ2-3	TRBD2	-	TGCGCCAGCAGCTTGGGGGCCAGCGGGGGACTCACAGATACGCAGTATTTT	CASSLGASGGLTDTQYF
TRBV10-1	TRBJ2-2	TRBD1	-	TGCGCCAGCAACCGAGACAGGGTTACCGGGGAGCTGTTTTTT	CASNRDRVTGELFF
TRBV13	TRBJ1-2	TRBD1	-	TGTGCCAGCAGCACCGGGACAGGGGACTTGGGCTACACCTTC	CASSTGTGDLGYTF
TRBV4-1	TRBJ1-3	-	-	TGCGCCAGCAGCCAAGGCCCGACGGGGGTAGGAAACACCATATATTTT	CASSQGPTGVGNTIYF
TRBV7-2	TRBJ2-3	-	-	TGTGCCAGCAGCTTGAACGGGGGGCTCACAGATACGCAGTATTTT	CASSLNGGLTDTQYF
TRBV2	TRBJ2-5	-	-	TGTGCCAGCAGTCCCGGTGGGGCAGGGGAAGAGACCCAGTACTTC	CASSPGGAGEETQYF
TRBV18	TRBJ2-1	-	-	TGTGCCAGCTCCACTCTCGGACAAACCAATGAGCAGTTCTTC	CASSTLGQTNEQFF
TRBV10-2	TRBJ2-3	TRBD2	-	TGCGCCAGCAGTTTACTAAGCGGGGGACCAGATACGCAGTATTTT	CASSLLSGGPDTQYF
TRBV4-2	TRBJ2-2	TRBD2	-	TGTGCCAGCAGCCAACGACTAGCGGGGGGGCACCAGAACACCGGGGAGCTGTTTTTT	CASSQRLAGGHQNTGELFF
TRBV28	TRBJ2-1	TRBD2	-	TGTGCCAGCAGTACTACTAGCGTGCGCTCCTACAATGAGCAGTTCTTC	CASSTTSVRSYNEQFF
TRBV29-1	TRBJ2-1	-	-	TGCAGCGTCATCTTCTTGGGGGGGCAGGCCTACAATGAGCAGTTCTTC	CSVIFLGGQAYNEQFF
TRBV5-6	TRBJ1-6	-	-	TGTGCCAGCACCTCGGTGGTTGGCGGAAACTATAATTCACCCCTCCACTTT	CASTSVVGGNYNSPLHF
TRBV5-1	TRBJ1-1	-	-	TGCGCCAGCAGCTTGGGGGGAGGGAACACTGAAGCTTTCTTT	CASSLGGGNTEAFF
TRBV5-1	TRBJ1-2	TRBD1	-	TGCGCCAGCAGCCCTCATAGTCGGACAGGGTTCAGTGAAAACTATGGCTACACCTTC	CASSPHSRTGFSENYGYTF
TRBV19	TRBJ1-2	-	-	TGTGCCAGTAGTATGGACAGTCCTCGCTATGGCTACACCTTC	CASSMDSPRYGYTF